This T cell receptor beta chain stems from a study of blood T cell repertoires in COVID-19. About the study: Samples of COVID-19 (acute and convalescent) were obtained from the United States, Italy and Spain. T cells, B-cell-depleted T cells, or PBMCs provided the cDNA or gDNA that served as material.

There are 14 residues in the CDR3. The V end lost 2 bases, the J end lost 6 bases, and 14 bases lay between the germline ends. Germline assignment: CDR1 SGHAT and CDR2 FQNNGV. Original processing methods: Amplification of reference gene primers provided the estimated nucleated cell counts. Profiled with immunoSEQ multiplex PCR; TCRdb holds only in-frame clones, not every one. The DNA was the basis for D and trimming; V, J and clone size are from that table. Among 50,000 to 70,000 clones, around 84% were seen once, and the ten largest hold approximately 17%. The origin of this receptor is a man between 65 and 79 years old with active COVID-19. The sample was peripheral blood. The chain couples TRBV11-2 to TRBJ2-7; a weak D match, TRBD2 (5 bases). This CDR3 is CASSLKAGNPEQYF. CDR3 DNA: TGTGCCAGCAGCTTAAAGGCGGGCAACCCCGAGCAGTACTTC.